This TCR beta chain stems from a study of PD-L1 blockade in urothelial cancer. As for the study in general: Bladder-origin urothelial cancer in males covered about 90% of the roughly 30 patients. Patients had been given 0 to 3 earlier chemotherapy regimens. Blood gave a median approximately 140,000 T cells.

Data came from immunoSEQ multiplex PCR; TCRdb stores just in-frame clones and leaves some out. The table lists approximately 48,000 clones, approximately 83% of them singletons. The CDR3 has 16 amino acids. CDR1 is SGHDT and CDR2 is YYEEEE in the germline V gene. V dropped 1 base and J dropped 3 bases, with 13 bases sitting between them. With regard to this clone: The antigen remains undetermined.

Whole-study results and caveats: By 3 weeks, tumor-associated blood clones had expanded more in durable-benefit patients.

The sequenced sample was PBMCs, obtained around atezolizumab (anti-PD-L1) treatment. This TCR was sampled from a man in his sixties with urothelial cancer. The chain joins TRBV5-6 to TRBJ2-2; maybe TRBD1 (6 bases). CDR3 loop: CASSLLKGVYTGELFF. The CDR3 region has the DNA TGTGCCAGCAGCTTGTTGAAGGGGGTATACACCGGGGAGCTGTTTTTT.